This T cell receptor beta chain was captured in a study of blood T cells in healthy people across ages. General observations from the study: Significant beta diversity loss was already apparent by age about 42, declining roughly linearly. Total diversity from one million sequenced T cells was likely underestimated.

Isolation yielded PBMCs, at least 6.5 million per sample, in every case. The CDR3 consists of 14 residues. Germline CDR1 and CDR2: SGHNT and YYREEE (reference sequence). The germline V and J ends were trimmed by 4 bases and 9 bases, with 14 bases remaining between them. This clonotype was recorded only once. What it binds is not known. Using a J-beta primer mix together with a sample-barcoded 5' primer, a second PCR was run for roughly 6 to 12 cycles. One entry per CDR3 protein results from TCRdb running MiXCR on the 5' RACE reads. In the table there are about 1.8 million distinct CDR3 sequences, roughly 50% of which are singletons.

This clonotype was sampled from a woman aged 35 to 49 in good health. The genes are TRBV5-4 and TRBJ1-6; D is undetermined. Source material: blood. The CDR3 reads CASSPRSETSPLHF. In nucleotides, the CDR3 is TGTGCCAGCAGCCCCCGATCGGAAACTTCACCCCTCCACTTT.